This passage covers 26 T cell receptor beta chains from one sample sequenced in a study of cytomegalovirus exposure and HLA in healthy donors. 60 Vbeta and 13 Jbeta primers were used in PCR. Only in-frame clones appear in the TCRdb table, and some are missing; sequencing was by immunoSEQ multiplex PCR. The sample lists roughly 120,000 clones; 65% to 80% were seen once. The specimen sequenced was PBMCs. All receptors derive from an older woman in good health and CMV-seropositive.

The gene calls are TRBV27 and TRBJ1-6, with D perhaps matching TRBD1 (5 bases). This CDR3 is built from 15 residues. The germline gives CDR1 MNHEY, CDR2 SMNVEV (reference sequence). V was shortened by 2 bases and J by 6 bases, with 11 bases between the two germline ends. CDR3 in amino acids: CASSLELGLNSPLHF. CDR3 DNA sequence: TGTGCCAGCAGTTTAGAACTGGGGCTTAATTCACCCCTCCACTTT.

Of note for this clone: Compared with germline, one end of the junction differs, possibly owing to a read error. The rearrangement uses TRBV18 and TRBJ2-7, with D perhaps matching TRBD1 (6 bases). This CDR3 contains 13 residues. The germline V gene encodes CDR1 KGHSH and CDR2 LQKENI. CDR3 protein: CASSPPNQGITHF. In DNA form, the CDR3 reads TGTGCCAGCTCACCACCGAATCAGGGGATAACCCACTTC.

The chain links TRBV30 to TRBJ1-2, with no clear D. The CDR3 loop spans 15 amino acids. V gave up 5 bases and J gave up 4 bases, with 20 bases separating them. Germline CDR1 reads GTSNPN; CDR2 reads SVGIG (reference sequence). The CDR3: CAWEPLDGRGYGYTF. CDR3 sequence (DNA): TGTGCCTGGGAACCCCTTGACGGGAGAGGCTATGGCTACACCTTC.

The genes are TRBV10-2 and TRBJ2-4; D is perhaps TRBD2 (5 bases). CDR3 length equals 17 residues. Germline V gene lookup returns CDR1 WSHSY and CDR2 SAAADI. With 6 bases removed from V and 0 bases from J, the gap between germline ends came to 18 bases. CDR3 sequence (DNA): TGCGCCAGCAGCCTAGCAGCCCGAGGCTTAGCCAAAAACATTCAGTACTTC. This encodes CASSLAARGLAKNIQYF.

CDR3 DNA: TGCGCCAGCAGCTCCTCCCGTGGGAAAGGGGCCTACAATGAGCAGTTCTTC. As protein: CASSSSRGKGAYNEQFF. This chain connects TRBV5-1 to TRBJ2-1; tentative D call: TRBD1 (5 bases). This CDR3 is 17 amino acids long. Trimming pared 3 bases from V and 2 bases from J, leaving 18 bases between. In germline, CDR1 is SGHRS, CDR2 YFSETQ.

The chain combines TRBV7-2 with TRBJ2-2; no clear D gene. CDR1 is SGHTA, CDR2 FQGNSA, per germline. CDR3 length: 13 amino acids. V dropped 2 bases and J dropped 5 bases, with 6 bases sitting between them. The CDR3 sequence is CASSLISTGELFF. CDR3 bases: TGTGCCAGCAGCTTAATTTCTACCGGGGAGCTGTTTTTT. Full variable domain (missing parts from reference TRBV7-2 and TRBJ2-2): GAGVSQSPSNKVTEKGKDVELRCDPISGHTALYWYRQSLGQGLEFLIYFQGNSAPDKSGLPSDRFSAERTGGSVSTLTIQRTQQEDSAVYLCASSLISTGELFFGEGSRLTVL.

The chain employs TRBV6-1 and TRBJ1-5; 10 positions match TRBD1. Germline CDR1 is MNHNS and CDR2 is SASEGT. V was clipped by 7 bases and J by 2 bases; unmatched bases: 2. The CDR3 sequence is 14 residues long. CDR3 nucleotides: TGTGCCAGCACTGGGACAGGGGGCAATCAGCCCCAGCATTTT. Amino acids: CASTGTGGNQPQHF.

CDR3 residues: CASSPLSFNEQYF. The CDR3 nucleotides read TGTGCCAGCAGCCCCCTTAGTTTCAACGAGCAGTACTTC. The gene calls are TRBV11-2 and TRBJ2-7; D remains ambiguous. The CDR3 is 13 amino acids. Per germline, CDR1 SGHAT and CDR2 FQNNGV. Trimming stripped 5 bases from V and 5 bases from J, with 13 bases between.

The chain carries TRBV5-1 and TRBJ2-1; TRBD1 matches at 8 bases. Trimming took 0 bases from V and 8 from J; bases not matched to a gene: 19. The CDR3 has 19 amino acids. Germline assignment: CDR1 SGHRS and CDR2 YFSETQ. DNA for the CDR3: TGCGCCAGCAGCTTGGAAGGTGGGGTCGACAGGGGATGGAAGGATGAGCAGTTCTTC. This codes for CASSLEGGVDRGWKDEQFF.

There are a few counts of this clone. The V call is TRBV4-1, the J call TRBJ2-7, with 14 bases fitting TRBD2. Germline lookup yields CDR1 MGHRA and CDR2 YSYEKL. After removal of 2 bases from V and 0 bases from J, the junction contained 6 bases not matched to a gene. The CDR3 has 18 residues. CDR3 sequence reads: CASSQMGLAGEGSYEQYF. The CDR3 nucleotides read TGCGCCAGCAGCCAAATGGGACTAGCGGGAGAAGGCTCCTACGAGCAGTACTTC.

The count of this clone is one. The rearrangement links TRBV7-6 to TRBJ2-1, with 8 bases fitting TRBD2. This CDR3 has 15 residues. Per germline, CDR1 SGHVS and CDR2 FNYEAQ. V trimming: 2 bases; J trimming: 3 bases; junction bases outside the gene matches: 3. The CDR3 coding sequence is TGTGCCAGCAGCTTAACTAGCGGTAACTACAATGAGCAGTTCTTC. Protein sequence: CASSLTSGNYNEQFF.

The chain carries TRBV5-1 and TRBJ2-7; D may be TRBD1 (5 bases). The CDR3 is made up of 14 amino acids. V was trimmed by 4 bases and J by 6 bases, leaving 17 bases between them. The V gene's germline CDR1 is SGHRS and CDR2 YFSETQ. CDR3 region: CASSPDRQPLEQYF. CDR3 sequence (DNA): TGCGCCAGCAGCCCCGACCGACAGCCGCTCGAGCAGTACTTC.

This chain links TRBV30 with TRBJ2-7; 12 bases fit TRBD2. The junction had 14 bases not matched to a gene; V was cut back by 0 bases and J by 5 bases. The CDR3 length is 18 residues. Germline-derived CDR1 and CDR2 are GTSNPN and SVGIG (reference sequence). The CDR3 coding sequence is TGTGCCTGGAGTGTACCGGTCGCTTCTAGCGGGAGGGCCCACGAGCAGTACTTC. Protein: CAWSVPVASSGRAHEQYF.

The rearrangement joins TRBV11-2 to TRBJ1-2, with a possible D match to TRBD1 (5 bases). CDR1 SGHAT and CDR2 FQNNGV come from the germline V gene. Trimming removed 1 base from V and 8 bases from J, with 14 bases in between. The CDR3 consists of 14 residues. CDR3 protein: CASSLVPRVRGYTF. DNA for the CDR3: TGTGCCAGCAGCTTAGTCCCCAGGGTCCGGGGCTACACCTTC.

The chain carries TRBV29-1 and TRBJ2-2; TRBD1 is a possible D gene (6 bases). Germline CDR1 and CDR2: SQVTM and ANQGSEA. The CDR3 spans 13 residues. The V end was cut by 5 bases, the J end by 6 bases, with 13 bases between. CDR3 sequence: CSVIQGLAGELFF. The DNA for the CDR3 is TGCAGCGTTATACAGGGTCTCGCCGGGGAGCTGTTTTTT.

The chain has TRBV6-5 and TRBJ1-5; a weak D match, TRBD1 (5 bases). CDR1 MNHEY and CDR2 SVGAGI come from the germline V gene. The CDR3 covers 15 residues. Trimming cost V 4 bases and J 0 bases, with 10 bases left between them. The CDR3 DNA reads TGTGCCAGCAGTTCGGGGGGAGTTAGCAATCAGCCCCAGCATTTT. Protein: CASSSGGVSNQPQHF.

This chain connects TRBV2 to TRBJ1-6; unclear D gene. This CDR3 has 16 amino acids. V was trimmed by 3 bases and J by 2 bases, leaving 11 bases between them. Germline assignment: CDR1 SNHLY and CDR2 FYNNEI. CDR3 bases: TGTGCCAGCAGTGATCCCGCAGATACCTATAATTCACCCCTCCACTTT. Protein sequence: CASSDPADTYNSPLHF.

This clone turned up a few times. This sequence joins TRBV7-9 and TRBJ2-1; TRBD1 aligns across 9 bases. CDR3 length: 16 residues. The V segment lost 2 bases and the J segment 9 bases; nucleotides outside the gene matches: 11. Germline loops: CDR1 SEHNR, CDR2 FQNEAQ (reference sequence). CDR3 residues: CASSLLRTGVQGEQFF. CDR3 coding DNA: TGTGCCAGCAGCTTATTGAGGACAGGGGTTCAGGGTGAGCAGTTCTTC.

This CDR3 reads CASSQAYRQGGNYGYTF. Written as DNA, the CDR3 is TGTGCCAGCAGCCAAGCCTACCGACAGGGCGGGAACTATGGCTACACCTTC. The chain recombines TRBV4-2 with TRBJ1-2; 7 bases align to TRBD1. Germline CDR1 and CDR2: LGHNA and YNFKEQ. J was trimmed by 2 bases and V by 1 base; bases with no gene match: 10. The CDR3 extends over 17 amino acids.

The J gene is TRBJ1-2, the V gene TRBV6-5; 9 bases match TRBD1. Germline trimming cut 7 bases from V and 7 bases from J; bases unmatched to any gene: 7. Germline V gene data show CDR1 as MNHEY and CDR2 as SVGAGI. The CDR3 loop spans 13 amino acids. The CDR3 nucleotides are TGTGCCAGCACCGTACAGGGGGCCGGTGGCTACACCTTC. Its protein is CASTVQGAGGYTF.

This chain links TRBV6-4 with TRBJ2-7, with TRBD1 as a possible D gene (6 bases). The CDR3 is made up of 10 amino acids. CDR1 is MRHNA and CDR2 is SNTAGT in the germline V gene. Trimming shortened V by 6 bases and J by 9 bases, and 9 bases separated the two germline ends. CDR3 nucleotide sequence: TGTGCCAGCAGGACAGGCGGGCAGTACTTC. Its translation is CASRTGGQYF.

The V and J genes are TRBV28 and TRBJ1-3; TRBD1 is a possible D gene (5 bases). This CDR3 has 14 amino acids. Germline assignment: CDR1 MDHEN and CDR2 SYDVKM. The germline V and J ends were trimmed by 8 bases and 3 bases, with 14 bases remaining between them. The CDR3 bases are TGTGCCAGCGCATTCCCCCAGGGTGGAAACACCATATATTTT. It codes for CASAFPQGGNTIYF.

This chain links TRBV7-2 with TRBJ2-7, with 10 bases fitting TRBD1. V was pared by 6 bases and J by 3 bases, with 11 bases of the junction left unmatched. There are 16 residues in the CDR3. The germline CDR1 and CDR2 sequences are SGHTA and FQGNSA. The CDR3 DNA is TGTGCCAGCAGGCCAGGACCGGGACAGGGGATCTACGAGCAGTACTTC. Translating gives CASRPGPGQGIYEQYF.

This chain joins TRBV12-5 and TRBJ1-1; D remains ambiguous. The CDR3 loop spans 16 amino acids. V lost 4 bases, J lost 5 bases, and 20 bases lay in between. Germline loops: CDR1 LGHNT, CDR2 FRNRAP. The CDR3 region has the DNA TGTGCTAGTGGTTCCGCTGCAGAGAGGGCTGGGACTGAAGCTTTCTTT. Protein sequence: CASGSAAERAGTEAFF. Complete variable domain (other parts from reference TRBV12-5 and TRBJ1-1): DARVTQTPRHKVTEMGQEVTMRCQPILGHNTVFWYRQTMMQGLELLAYFRNRAPLDDSGMPKDRFSAEMPDATLATLKIQPSEPRDSAVYFCASGSAAERAGTEAFFGQGTRLTVV.

This clone was picked up a small number of times. The chain couples TRBV27 to TRBJ2-3, with TRBD2 matching 12 bases. There are 17 residues in the CDR3. V lost 6 bases and J lost 6; bases outside the gene matches: 13. Germline lookup yields CDR1 MNHEY and CDR2 SMNVEV (reference sequence). In nucleotides, the CDR3 is TGTGCCAGCAGGAAGAGACTAGCGGGAGAATATGCGGATACGCAGTATTTT. This codes for CASRKRLAGEYADTQYF.

The rearrangement uses TRBV6-6 and TRBJ2-3, with TRBD2 as a possible D gene (6 bases). The germline V gene has CDR1 MNHNY and CDR2 SVGAGI (reference sequence). The CDR3 contains 13 residues. Deletions cut 2 bases from V and 4 bases from J, with 7 bases between. In DNA form, the CDR3 reads TGTGCCAGCAGTTACGCGGGGCCAGATACGCAGTATTTT. Translating gives CASSYAGPDTQYF.